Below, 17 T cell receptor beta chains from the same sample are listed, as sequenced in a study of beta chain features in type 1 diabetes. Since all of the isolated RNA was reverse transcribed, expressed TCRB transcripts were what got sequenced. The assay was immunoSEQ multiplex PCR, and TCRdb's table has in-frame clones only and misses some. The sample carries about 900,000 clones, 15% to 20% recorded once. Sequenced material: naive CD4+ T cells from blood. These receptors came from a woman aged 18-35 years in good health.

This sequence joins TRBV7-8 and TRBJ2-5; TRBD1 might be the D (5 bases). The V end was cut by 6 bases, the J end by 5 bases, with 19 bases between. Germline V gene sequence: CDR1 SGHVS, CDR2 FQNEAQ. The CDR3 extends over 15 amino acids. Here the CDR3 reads CASRFRGMGPETQYF. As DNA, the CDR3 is TGTGCCAGCAGATTCCGTGGGATGGGGCCGGAGACCCAGTACTTC.

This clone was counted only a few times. CDR3 sequence (DNA): TGTGCCAGCTCTCGACTAGCCGACAATGAGCAGTTCTTC. Translated, it gives CASSRLADNEQFF. The chain is built from TRBV18 and TRBJ2-1; 7 nucleotides align to TRBD2. The V and J ends lost 6 bases and 5 bases, in that order; junction bases with no gene match: 4. The CDR3 length is 13 residues. From germline, CDR1 is KGHSH and CDR2 LQKENI.

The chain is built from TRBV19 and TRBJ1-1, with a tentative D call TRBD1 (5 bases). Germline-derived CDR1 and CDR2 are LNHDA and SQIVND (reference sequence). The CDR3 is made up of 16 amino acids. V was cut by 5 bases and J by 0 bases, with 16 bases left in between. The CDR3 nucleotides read TGTGCCAGTAGTGGACGACCAGGGACCATGAACACTGAAGCTTTCTTT. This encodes CASSGRPGTMNTEAFF.

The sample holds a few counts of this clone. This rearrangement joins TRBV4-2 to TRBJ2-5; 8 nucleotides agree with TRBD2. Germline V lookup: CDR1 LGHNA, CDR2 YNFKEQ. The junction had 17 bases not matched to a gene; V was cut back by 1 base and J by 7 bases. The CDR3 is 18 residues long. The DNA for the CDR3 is TGTGCCAGCAGCCAAGCCTTGGGGACTAGGCGTCAGGAACGGACCCAGTACTTC. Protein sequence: CASSQALGTRRQERTQYF.

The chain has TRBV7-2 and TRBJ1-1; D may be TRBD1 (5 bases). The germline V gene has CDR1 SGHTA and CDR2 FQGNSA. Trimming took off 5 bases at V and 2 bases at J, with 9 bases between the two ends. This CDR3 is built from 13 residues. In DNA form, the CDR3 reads TGTGCCAGCAGCGATGACAGAAACACTGAAGCTTTCTTT. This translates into CASSDDRNTEAFF.

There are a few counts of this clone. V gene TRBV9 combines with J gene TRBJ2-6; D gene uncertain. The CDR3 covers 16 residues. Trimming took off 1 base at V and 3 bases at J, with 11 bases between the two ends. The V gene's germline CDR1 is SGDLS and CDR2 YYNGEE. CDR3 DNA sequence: TGTGCCAGCAGCGTAACTATACGAGGTGGGGCCAACGTCCTGACTTTC. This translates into CASSVTIRGGANVLTF.

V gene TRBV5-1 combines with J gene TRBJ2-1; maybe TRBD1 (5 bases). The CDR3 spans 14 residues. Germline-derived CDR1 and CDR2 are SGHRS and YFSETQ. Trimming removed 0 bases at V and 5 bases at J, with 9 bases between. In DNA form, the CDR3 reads TGCGCCAGCAGCTTGGCAGGGTTTAACAATGAGCAGTTCTTC. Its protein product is CASSLAGFNNEQFF. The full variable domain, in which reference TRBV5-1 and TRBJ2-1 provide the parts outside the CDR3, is KAGVTQTPRYLIKTRGQQVTLSCSPISGHRSVSWYQQTPGQGLQFLFEYFSETQRNKGNFPGRFSGRQFSNSRSEMNVSTLELGDSALYLCASSLAGFNNEQFFGPGTRLTVL.

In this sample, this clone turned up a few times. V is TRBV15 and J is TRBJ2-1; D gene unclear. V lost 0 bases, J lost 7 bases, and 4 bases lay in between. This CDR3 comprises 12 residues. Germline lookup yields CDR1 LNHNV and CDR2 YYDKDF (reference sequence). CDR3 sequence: CATSRELNEQFF. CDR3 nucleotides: TGTGCCACCAGCAGAGAATTAAATGAGCAGTTCTTC.

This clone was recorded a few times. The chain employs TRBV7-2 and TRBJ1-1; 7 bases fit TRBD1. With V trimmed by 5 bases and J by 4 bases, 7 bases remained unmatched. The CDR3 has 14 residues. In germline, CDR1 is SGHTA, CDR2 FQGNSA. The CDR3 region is CASSRQGSGTEAFF. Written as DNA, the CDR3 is TGTGCCAGCAGCCGACAGGGTTCGGGCACTGAAGCTTTCTTT. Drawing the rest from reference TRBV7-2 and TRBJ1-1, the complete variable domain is GAGVSQSPSNKVTEKGKDVELRCDPISGHTALYWYRQSLGQGLEFLIYFQGNSAPDKSGLPSDRFSAERTGGSVSTLTIQRTQQEDSAVYLCASSRQGSGTEAFFGQGTRLTVV.

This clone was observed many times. In DNA form, the CDR3 reads TGTGCCATCAGTGCGGGACAGTACTACAATGAGCAGTTCTTC. It translates to CAISAGQYYNEQFF. This sequence joins TRBV10-3 and TRBJ2-1; the match to TRBD1 covers 7 bases. The V gene end was trimmed by 4 bases and the J gene end by 3 bases; junction bases not matched to a gene: 3. CDR3 length equals 14 residues. Germline CDR1 and CDR2: ENHRY and SYGVKD.

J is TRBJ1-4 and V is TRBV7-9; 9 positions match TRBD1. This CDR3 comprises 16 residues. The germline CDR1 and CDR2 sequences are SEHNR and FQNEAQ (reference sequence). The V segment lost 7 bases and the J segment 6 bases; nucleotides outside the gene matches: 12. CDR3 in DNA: TGTGCCAGCACCCAGACTACGGGACAGGGACATGAAAAACTGTTTTTT. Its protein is CASTQTTGQGHEKLFF.

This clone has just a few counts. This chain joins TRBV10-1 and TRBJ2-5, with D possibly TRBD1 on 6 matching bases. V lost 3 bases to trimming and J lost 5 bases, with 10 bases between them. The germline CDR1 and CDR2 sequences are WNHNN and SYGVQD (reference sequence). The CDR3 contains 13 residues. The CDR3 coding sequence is TGCGCCAGCAGTGAACAGGGCCGGGAGACCCAGTACTTC. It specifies CASSEQGRETQYF.

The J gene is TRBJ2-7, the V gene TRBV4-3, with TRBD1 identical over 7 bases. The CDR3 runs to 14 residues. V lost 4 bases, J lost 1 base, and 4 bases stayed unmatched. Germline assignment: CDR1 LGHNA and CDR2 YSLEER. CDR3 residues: CASSPWDRSYEQYF. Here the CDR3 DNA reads TGCGCCAGCAGCCCGTGGGACAGATCCTACGAGCAGTACTTC.

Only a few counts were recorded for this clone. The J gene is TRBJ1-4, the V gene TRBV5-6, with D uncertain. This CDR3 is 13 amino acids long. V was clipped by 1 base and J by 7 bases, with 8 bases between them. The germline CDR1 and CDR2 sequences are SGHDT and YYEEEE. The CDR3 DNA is TGTGCCAGCAGCTTGCACGGGGTTGAAAAACTGTTTTTT. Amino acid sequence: CASSLHGVEKLFF. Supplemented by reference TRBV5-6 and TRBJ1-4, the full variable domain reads DAGVTQSPTHLIKTRGQQVTLRCSPKSGHDTVSWYQQALGQGPQFIFQYYEEEERQRGNFPDRFSGHQFPNYSSELNVNALLLGDSALYLCASSLHGVEKLFFGSGTQLSVL.

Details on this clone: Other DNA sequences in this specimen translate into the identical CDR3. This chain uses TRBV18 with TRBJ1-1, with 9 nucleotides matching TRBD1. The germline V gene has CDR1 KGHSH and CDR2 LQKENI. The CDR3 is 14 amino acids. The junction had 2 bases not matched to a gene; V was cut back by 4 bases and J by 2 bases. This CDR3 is CASSRQGGNTEAFF. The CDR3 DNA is TGTGCCAGCTCACGACAGGGGGGAAACACTGAAGCTTTCTTT. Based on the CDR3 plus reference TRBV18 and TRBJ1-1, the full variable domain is NAGVMQNPRHLVRRRGQEARLRCSPMKGHSHVYWYRQLPEEGLKFMVYLQKENIIDESGMPKERFSAEFPKEGPSILRIQQVVRGDSAAYFCASSRQGGNTEAFFGQGTRLTVV.

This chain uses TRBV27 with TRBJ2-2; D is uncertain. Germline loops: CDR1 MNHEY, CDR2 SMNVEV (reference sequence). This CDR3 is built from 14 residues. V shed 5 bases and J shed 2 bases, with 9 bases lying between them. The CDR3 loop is CASSTSTNTGELFF. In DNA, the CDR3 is TGTGCCAGCAGTACCTCTACAAACACCGGGGAGCTGTTTTTT.

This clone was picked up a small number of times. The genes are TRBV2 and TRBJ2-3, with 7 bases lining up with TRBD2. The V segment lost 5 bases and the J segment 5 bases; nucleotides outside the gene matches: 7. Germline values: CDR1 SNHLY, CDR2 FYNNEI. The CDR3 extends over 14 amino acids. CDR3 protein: CASSRASGLDTQYF. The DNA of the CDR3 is TGTGCCAGCAGTCGGGCTAGCGGTCTAGATACGCAGTATTTT.